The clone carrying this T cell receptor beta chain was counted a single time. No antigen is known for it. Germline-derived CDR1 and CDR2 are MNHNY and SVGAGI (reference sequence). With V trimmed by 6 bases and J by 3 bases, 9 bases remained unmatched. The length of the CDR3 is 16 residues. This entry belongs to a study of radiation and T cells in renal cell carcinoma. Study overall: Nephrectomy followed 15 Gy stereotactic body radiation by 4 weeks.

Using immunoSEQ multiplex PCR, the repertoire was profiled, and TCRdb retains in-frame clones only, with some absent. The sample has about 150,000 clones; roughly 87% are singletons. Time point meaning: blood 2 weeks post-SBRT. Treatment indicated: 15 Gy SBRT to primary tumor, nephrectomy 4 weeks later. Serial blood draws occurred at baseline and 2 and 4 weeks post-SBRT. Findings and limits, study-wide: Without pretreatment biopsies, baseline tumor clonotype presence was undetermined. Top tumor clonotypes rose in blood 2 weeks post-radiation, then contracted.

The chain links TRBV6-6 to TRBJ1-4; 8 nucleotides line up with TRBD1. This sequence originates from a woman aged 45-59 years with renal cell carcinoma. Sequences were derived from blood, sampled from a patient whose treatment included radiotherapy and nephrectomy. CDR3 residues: CASSWTTTGANEKLFF. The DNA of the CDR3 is TGTGCCAGCAGCTGGACAACGACAGGGGCTAATGAAAAACTGTTTTTT.